These 29 T cell receptor beta chains were sequenced from one sample in a study of beta chain features in type 1 diabetes. Overall study findings and caveats: In every one of the four CD4+ subsets, TCRB CDR3s were moderately but significantly shorter in Type 1 diabetes patients.

All of the isolated RNA was reverse transcribed, so expressed TCRB transcripts were sequenced. Libraries were prepared by immunoSEQ multiplex PCR; TCRdb keeps only in-frame clonotypes and omits some of them. The data contain approximately 46,000 clones, around 45% of them singletons. Their cognate antigens are unknown. Source material: stem cell memory CD4+ T cells from blood. The receptors were gathered from a man under 40 with type 1 diabetes.

The rearrangement joins TRBV14 to TRBJ2-5; TRBD2 might be the D (6 bases). Trimming stripped 1 base from V and 1 base from J, with 16 bases between. This CDR3 has 17 amino acids. CDR1 is SGHDN, CDR2 FVKESK, per germline. The CDR3 protein is CASSQGIPGDGQETQYF. CDR3 sequence (DNA): TGTGCCAGCAGCCAAGGCATTCCGGGGGACGGCCAAGAGACCCAGTACTTC.

This clone was picked up a small number of times. The chain has TRBV18 and TRBJ2-2; possible D gene TRBD1, 6 bases. Trimming cost V 1 base and J 4 bases, with 13 bases left between them. From germline, CDR1 is KGHSH and CDR2 LQKENI. This CDR3 contains 16 residues. CDR3 sequence reads: CASSPQSGQVTGELFF. In nucleotides, the CDR3 is TGTGCCAGCTCACCACAATCGGGACAAGTCACCGGGGAGCTGTTTTTT.

CDR3 in amino acids: CASSYRLGGAGQPQHF. The CDR3 coding sequence is TGTGCCAGCAGTTATCGCTTGGGGGGGGCAGGGCAGCCCCAGCATTTT. The gene calls are TRBV6-6 and TRBJ1-5; D perhaps matches TRBD1 (6 bases). Trimming removed 3 bases at V and 7 bases at J, with 19 bases between. CDR3 size: 16 residues. Germline V CDR1 and CDR2: MNHNY, SVGAGI (reference sequence).

J is TRBJ2-7 and V is TRBV7-9; perhaps TRBD1 as D (6 bases). Germline V gene lookup returns CDR1 SEHNR and CDR2 FQNEAQ (reference sequence). The CDR3 is 13 amino acids. V was shortened by 5 bases and J by 5 bases, with 13 bases between the two germline ends. The CDR3, as DNA: TGTGCCAGCAGCCCCCCTTGGGACAACGAGCAGTACTTC. The encoded protein is CASSPPWDNEQYF.

The chain joins TRBV9 to TRBJ2-2, with 7 bases aligning to TRBD1. There are 15 residues in the CDR3. Germline CDR1 is SGDLS and CDR2 is YYNGEE. V was pared by 3 bases and J by 6 bases, with 8 bases of the junction left unmatched. Written as DNA, the CDR3 is TGTGCCAGCAGCGCCAGAGTAGACAGGGCCGGGGAGCTGTTTTTT. As protein: CASSARVDRAGELFF.

V and J are TRBV4-1 and TRBJ2-1; 7 positions match TRBD2. CDR3 size: 17 residues. Germline V gene sequence: CDR1 MGHRA, CDR2 YSYEKL. Trimming removed 4 bases from V and 5 bases from J; junction bases left unmatched: 14. CDR3 in DNA: TGCGCCAGCAGCCCTCCCGTGGGCGGGAGTGGTGACAATGAGCAGTTCTTC. This sequence encodes CASSPPVGGSGDNEQFF.

This clone came up a few times. The rearrangement links TRBV7-2 to TRBJ1-1; a weak D match, TRBD1 (5 bases). The V end lost 5 bases, the J end lost 2 bases, and 12 bases lay between the germline ends. CDR1 and CDR2 (germline): SGHTA, FQGNSA. The CDR3 extends over 14 amino acids. CDR3 protein: CASSRLGGNTEAFF. In nucleotides, the CDR3 is TGTGCCAGCAGCCGGCTGGGGGGAAACACTGAAGCTTTCTTT. Variable domain in full (rest from reference TRBV7-2 and TRBJ1-1): GAGVSQSPSNKVTEKGKDVELRCDPISGHTALYWYRQSLGQGLEFLIYFQGNSAPDKSGLPSDRFSAERTGGSVSTLTIQRTQQEDSAVYLCASSRLGGNTEAFFGQGTRLTVV.

The chain links TRBV27 to TRBJ2-3; maybe TRBD2 (5 bases). Between the trimmed V and J ends, which lost 3 bases and 6 bases, there was a span of 13 bases. The CDR3 has 14 residues. Germline loops: CDR1 MNHEY, CDR2 SMNVEV (reference sequence). The CDR3 sequence is CASSLGQTGDTQYF. The CDR3 DNA reads as TGTGCCAGCAGTTTGGGCCAGACGGGGGATACGCAGTATTTT.

The chain uses TRBV5-1 and TRBJ2-1; 11 nucleotides align to TRBD2. Trimming at V came to 4 bases and at J to 10 bases, leaving 7 bases not matched to a gene. Germline CDR1 and CDR2: SGHRS and YFSETQ. CDR3 size: 14 residues. The DNA of the CDR3 is TGCGCCAGCAGCGCATTTAGCGGGAGGGCCGAGCAGTTCTTC. It specifies CASSAFSGRAEQFF. Complete variable domain (other parts from reference TRBV5-1 and TRBJ2-1): KAGVTQTPRYLIKTRGQQVTLSCSPISGHRSVSWYQQTPGQGLQFLFEYFSETQRNKGNFPGRFSGRQFSNSRSEMNVSTLELGDSALYLCASSAFSGRAEQFFGPGTRLTVL.

This clone was picked up a small number of times. V is TRBV7-9 and J is TRBJ2-1; D not resolved. There are 16 residues in the CDR3. Trimming removed 5 bases from V and 6 bases from J, with 20 bases in between. The germline V gene encodes CDR1 SEHNR and CDR2 FQNEAQ (reference sequence). CDR3 protein: CASSPPVVLSGNEQFF. CDR3 in DNA: TGTGCCAGCAGCCCCCCCGTGGTTTTATCGGGCAATGAGCAGTTCTTC.

This clone showed up just a few times. The genes are TRBV7-2 and TRBJ2-1; 12 nucleotides align to TRBD2. The germline V gene encodes CDR1 SGHTA and CDR2 FQGNSA. The CDR3 covers 13 residues. J gave up 7 bases and V 9 bases, and 4 bases lay outside the gene matches. CDR3 residues: CASAGTSGNEQFF. The CDR3 DNA follows: TGTGCCAGTGCCGGGACTAGCGGGAATGAGCAGTTCTTC.

This clone showed up just once. J is TRBJ2-7 and V is TRBV11-2; D gene ambiguous. This CDR3 has 15 amino acids. Germline loops: CDR1 SGHAT, CDR2 FQNNGV. The ends were cut back, 2 bases at V and 0 bases at J, with 11 bases in the middle. The CDR3 loop reads CASSLLRVDSYEQYF. In DNA form, the CDR3 reads TGTGCCAGCAGCTTACTCCGGGTCGACTCCTACGAGCAGTACTTC.

This sequence joins TRBV6-1 and TRBJ2-1; D is possibly TRBD1 (5 bases). Germline-derived CDR1 and CDR2 are MNHNS and SASEGT. The CDR3 extends over 13 amino acids. Trimming took off 4 bases at V and 3 bases at J, with 7 bases between the two ends. CDR3 residues: CASSGQNYNEQFF. The CDR3 nucleotides read TGTGCCAGCAGTGGACAGAACTACAATGAGCAGTTCTTC.

This chain uses TRBV30 with TRBJ2-3; perhaps TRBD2 as D (5 bases). Trimming stripped 5 bases from V and 5 bases from J, with 14 bases between. CDR1 is GTSNPN and CDR2 is SVGIG in the germline V gene (reference sequence). This CDR3 is 13 amino acids long. The CDR3 bases are TGTGCCTGGGGCCCTGAGGGCCTAGATACGCAGTATTTT. Amino acid sequence: CAWGPEGLDTQYF.

The rearrangement uses TRBV6-6 and TRBJ2-3; no definite D call. CDR3 size: 12 residues. CDR1 and CDR2 (germline): MNHNY, SVGAGI (reference sequence). The V end was cut by 5 bases, the J end by 4 bases, with 7 bases between. CDR3 DNA: TGTGCCAGCAGTCTCTTTCCAGATACGCAGTATTTT. Protein product: CASSLFPDTQYF.

This clone was detected once. This rearrangement joins TRBV28 to TRBJ2-7; 10 bases line up with TRBD1. After removal of 5 bases from V and 2 bases from J, the junction contained 3 bases not matched to a gene. The CDR3 totals 14 residues. Germline V lookup: CDR1 MDHEN, CDR2 SYDVKM. The CDR3 region is CASSPGTGAYEQYF. CDR3 DNA: TGTGCCAGCAGTCCCGGGACAGGGGCCTACGAGCAGTACTTC.

This clone was seen a handful of times. The chain uses TRBV28 and TRBJ1-2; no definite D call. Per the germline V gene, CDR1 is MDHEN and CDR2 is SYDVKM. The CDR3 totals 13 residues. V lost 5 bases, J lost 7 bases, and 14 bases lay in between. The CDR3 DNA sequence: TGTGCCAGCAGTCCACCGGGTTTGGGTGGCTACACCTTC. Protein: CASSPPGLGGYTF.

The CDR3 region is CASSPRFIPGTSGFKYEQYF. CDR3 sequence (DNA): TGCGCCAGCAGCCCAAGATTTATCCCTGGGACTAGCGGATTTAAATACGAGCAGTACTTC. This sequence joins TRBV4-3 and TRBJ2-7, with 11 bases fitting TRBD2. Germline CDR1 LGHNA, CDR2 YSLEER. V dropped 4 bases and J dropped 4; count of bases not matched to a gene: 21. CDR3 size: 20 residues.

This clone was observed a handful of times. The rearrangement uses TRBV29-1 and TRBJ2-2, with D unresolved. CDR3 length equals 11 residues. V dropped 4 bases and J dropped 6 bases, with 6 bases sitting between them. Germline-derived CDR1 and CDR2 are SQVTM and ANQGSEA. CDR3 loop: CSVGDSGELFF. Here the CDR3 DNA reads TGCAGCGTTGGAGACTCCGGGGAGCTGTTTTTT.

This clone was seen only a few times. The chain is built from TRBV7-2 and TRBJ2-5, with a possible D match to TRBD2 (7 bases). Trimming took 2 bases from V and 5 from J, leaving 18 bases between them. Germline V gives CDR1 SGHTA, CDR2 FQGNSA. This CDR3 is 16 amino acids long. The CDR3 bases are TGTGCCAGCAGCTTAAGTGTGTCGGGGGGCAGGGAGACCCAGTACTTC. This gives the protein CASSLSVSGGRETQYF. The full variable domain, its missing parts supplied by reference TRBV7-2 and TRBJ2-5, is GAGVSQSPSNKVTEKGKDVELRCDPISGHTALYWYRQSLGQGLEFLIYFQGNSAPDKSGLPSDRFSAERTGGSVSTLTIQRTQQEDSAVYLCASSLSVSGGRETQYFGPGTRLLVL.

This clone was observed a few times. This chain connects TRBV7-2 to TRBJ2-1, with TRBD1 as a possible D gene (5 bases). This CDR3 is 14 amino acids long. Per the germline V gene, CDR1 is SGHTA and CDR2 is FQGNSA. Trimming removed 0 bases at V and 8 bases at J, with 11 bases between. The CDR3 coding sequence is TGTGCCAGCAGCTTAGCAGTAGGGGTAGATGAGCAGTTCTTC. Its translation: CASSLAVGVDEQFF.

Only a few counts were recorded for this clone. This chain connects TRBV4-3 to TRBJ2-1, with 10 bases lining up with TRBD2. CDR1 LGHNA and CDR2 YSLEER come from the germline V gene. The CDR3 contains 16 residues. After removal of 1 base from V and 4 bases from J, the junction contained 4 bases not matched to a gene. CDR3 protein: CASSQVAGGPYNEQFF. DNA for the CDR3: TGCGCCAGCAGCCAAGTAGCGGGAGGACCATACAATGAGCAGTTCTTC.

Of note for this clone: A junction boundary mismatches the germline segment, possibly from a read error. The chain carries TRBV6-4 and TRBJ1-1; D remains unclear. The CDR3 covers 8 residues. Germline CDR1 reads MRHNA; CDR2 reads SNTAGT. The CDR3: CARTSYPF. CDR3 in DNA: TGTGCCAGGACATCCTATCCCTTT.

This chain links TRBV6-6 with TRBJ2-5, with 9 bases identical to TRBD2. The CDR3 is 16 amino acids. V shed 0 bases and J 4 bases; nucleotides not matched to a gene: 6. Germline CDR1 is MNHNY and CDR2 is SVGAGI (reference sequence). In DNA form, the CDR3 reads TGTGCCAGCAGTTACTCCCGCGGGAGGGCCGGAGAGACCCAGTACTTC. As protein: CASSYSRGRAGETQYF.

In this sample, this clone turned up a few times. The V call is TRBV6-5, the J call TRBJ2-1, with 10 bases matching TRBD2. The CDR3 length is 14 residues. V lost 2 bases, J lost 6 bases, and 1 base stayed unmatched. The germline V gene has CDR1 MNHEY and CDR2 SVGAGI. The CDR3 loop is CASSYASGGNEQFF. CDR3 bases: TGTGCCAGCAGTTACGCTAGCGGGGGCAATGAGCAGTTCTTC.

This chain uses TRBV7-9 with TRBJ2-3; D gene uncertain. V shed 0 bases and J shed 1 base, with 14 bases lying between them. Germline V gene sequence: CDR1 SEHNR, CDR2 FQNEAQ (reference sequence). The CDR3 spans 17 residues. The CDR3: CASSLARATFGTDTQYF. CDR3 in DNA: TGTGCCAGCAGCTTAGCGCGAGCTACCTTCGGCACAGATACGCAGTATTTT.

This clone was observed a few times. CDR3 in amino acids: CASSPGLAGGSGEQFF. CDR3 coding DNA: TGTGCCAGTAGCCCCGGACTAGCGGGAGGGTCCGGTGAGCAGTTCTTC. The chain combines TRBV19 with TRBJ2-1, with 15 bases matching TRBD2. The CDR3 covers 16 residues. Germline V gives CDR1 LNHDA, CDR2 SQIVND (reference sequence). V was clipped by 6 bases and J by 9 bases; unmatched bases: 9.

This clone was counted between two and nine times. The V and J genes are TRBV27 and TRBJ2-2; D unclear. V lost 5 bases, J lost 3 bases, and 10 bases lay in between. CDR1 is MNHEY, CDR2 SMNVEV, per germline (reference sequence). The CDR3 has 14 amino acids. The CDR3 DNA sequence: TGTGCCAGCAGTCCCCCCATTTACACCGGGGAGCTGTTTTTT. It specifies CASSPPIYTGELFF.

The sample holds a few counts of this clone. This chain links TRBV15 with TRBJ2-1; 7 nucleotides agree with TRBD1. This CDR3 contains 16 residues. Looked up from germline, CDR1 is LNHNV and CDR2 is YYDKDF (reference sequence). With 1 base clipped from V and 6 bases from J, the junction kept 9 bases outside the gene matches. CDR3 region: CATSRAPGTASNEQFF. The CDR3 DNA reads TGTGCCACCAGCAGAGCCCCCGGGACAGCTAGCAATGAGCAGTTCTTC.